This TCR beta chain derives from a study of OX40 agonist ivuxolimab in advanced cancers. Study information: The mean age was approximately 56 years, ranging from roughly 23 to 90, with 82.7% of participants male. Three patients, one with hepatocellular carcinoma and two with cutaneous melanoma, achieved partial responses.

Germline CDR1 is MNHEY and CDR2 is SMNVEV (reference sequence). Trimming took 5 bases from V and 7 from J; bases not matched to a gene: 13. The CDR3 length is 17 residues. Method: immunoSEQ multiplex PCR; TCRdb's copy keeps in-frame clones and lacks some. Here the sample spans fewer than 50,000 clones, around 82% being singletons. With autoimmune disease history or systemic immunosuppression, patients were excluded. This chain uses TRBV27 with TRBJ2-1; 11 nucleotides line up with TRBD2. Sequenced material: CD4+ or CD8+ T cells sorted from blood, taken in a trial of the OX40 agonist ivuxolimab. This clonotype originated in an adult with an advanced solid tumor such as melanoma, head and neck, liver or kidney cancer. CDR3 bases: TGTGCCAGCAGTGGCCGACTCGTTAGCGGGAGGGGAAATGAGCAGTTCTTC. Amino acids: CASSGRLVSGRGNEQFF.